The rows below give T cell receptor beta chains drawn from one sample of a study of shared clonotypes between healthy human individuals. Sequencing was performed with immunoSEQ multiplex PCR; in TCRdb, only in-frame clones are kept and a portion is missing. This sample has 850,000 to 1,100,000 clones, with about 72% found just once. The sequenced material came from memory CD4+ T cells from PBMCs. Source of these receptors: a man younger than 35 in good health. Some clones in this sample may be carry-over from other donors' samples. The CDR3 runs from the conserved cysteine through the conserved F or W. A D gene is named only where the DNA matches it firmly. Rows give clone size only sometimes, using once, few, many, or a class for an expanded clone.

>NA|TRBJ2-7|TRBV11-2|many
CASSLNREPYEQYF
TGTGCCAGCAGCTTAAACAGGGAACCCTACGAGCAGTACTTC
>TRBD1|TRBJ2-1|TRBV6-5|NA
CASSYAGQGTYNEQFF
TGTGCCAGCAGTTACGCCGGACAGGGTACCTACAATGAGCAGTTCTTC
>NA|TRBJ2-3|TRBV2|once
CASSEYRDTQYF
TGTGCCAGCAGTGAATACCGGGATACGCAGTATTTT
>TRBD1|TRBJ2-3|TRBV15|NA
CATSKQGAPDTQYF
TGTGCCACCAGCAAACAGGGGGCGCCGGATACGCAGTATTTT
>NA|TRBJ2-6|TRBV25-1|NA
CASSSPFISSGANVLTF
TGTGCCAGCAGTTCACCCTTCATTAGCTCTGGGGCCAACGTCCTGACTTTC
>TRBD1|TRBJ2-5|TRBV27|NA
CASRDRGRRVETQYF
TGTGCCAGCAGGGACAGGGGGCGTCGAGTAGAGACCCAGTACTTC
>NA|TRBJ2-3|TRBV27|NA
CATKSGSQIRNTQYF
TGTGCCACCAAAAGCGGATCTCAAATTAGGAATACGCAGTATTTT
>TRBD2|TRBJ2-3|TRBV9|NA
CASSVDSGATDTQYF
TGTGCCAGCAGCGTAGATAGCGGGGCGACAGATACGCAGTATTTT
>NA|TRBJ1-5|TRBV2|once
CASSESGRPSGNQPQHF
TGTGCCAGCAGTGAGTCGGGCAGGCCGTCCGGCAATCAGCCCCAGCATTTT
>NA|TRBJ2-2|TRBV5-8|NA
CASSFPSRTTGELFF
TGTGCCAGCAGCTTTCCGTCCCGGACCACCGGGGAGCTGTTTTTT
>NA|TRBJ1-2|TRBV2|NA
CASSTVNYGYTF
TGTGCCAGCAGTACCGTCAACTATGGCTACACCTTC
>NA|TRBJ1-2|TRBV28|NA
CASSFVFTDGGLIYGYTF
TGTGCCAGCAGTTTTGTATTTACGGATGGGGGGCTCATCTATGGCTACACCTTC
>NA|TRBJ1-2|TRBV5-6|NA
CASSLSGVGYTF
TGTGCCAGCAGCTTGTCAGGGGTTGGCTACACCTTC
>TRBD1|TRBJ2-6|TRBV30|once
CACTARDRSSGANVLTF
TGTGCCTGTACGGCCCGGGACAGAAGCTCTGGGGCCAACGTCCTGACTTTC
>NA|TRBJ2-4|TRBV28|few
CASSRTAAKNIQYF
TGTGCCAGCAGTAGGACAGCAGCCAAAAACATTCAGTACTTC
>NA|TRBJ1-2|TRBV28|NA
CASNGVGGYTF
TGTGCCAGCAACGGGGTAGGCGGCTACACCTTC
>NA|TRBJ1-1|TRBV25-1|NA
CASSETDGTEAFF
TGTGCCAGCAGTGAAACGGACGGCACTGAAGCTTTCTTT
>NA|TRBJ2-5|TRBV4-1|NA
CASSQVAETQYF
TGCGCCAGCAGCCAAGTGGCGGAGACCCAGTACTTC
>NA|TRBJ1-4|TRBV5-1|few
CASSLAGSGEKLFF
TGCGCCAGCAGCTTGGCAGGGTCGGGAGAAAAACTGTTTTTT
>NA|TRBJ1-2|TRBV7-9|few
CASSLAGSYTF
TGTGCCAGCAGCTTAGCCGGTTCCTACACCTTC
>NA|TRBJ2-7|TRBV5-1|many
CASSLHGTYEQYF
TGCGCCAGCAGCTTGCACGGTACCTACGAGCAGTACTTC
>TRBD1|TRBJ1-5|TRBV28|few
CASSPGQGRGSNQPQHF
TGTGCCAGCAGCCCTGGACAGGGTCGAGGTAGCAATCAGCCCCAGCATTTT
>NA|TRBJ2-5|TRBV7-9|once
CASSYFQETQYF
TGTGCCAGCAGCTACTTCCAAGAGACCCAGTACTTC
>NA|TRBJ2-2|TRBV4-3|few
CASSQDRAGRNTGELFF
TGCGCCAGCAGCCAAGATAGGGCGGGAAGGAACACCGGGGAGCTGTTTTTT
>NA|TRBJ1-3|TRBV10-2|NA
CASSAGQLSGNTIYF
TGCGCCAGCAGCGCTGGACAGCTCTCTGGAAACACCATATATTTT
>NA|TRBJ1-1|TRBV5-1|NA
CASAGQPNTEAFF
TGCGCCAGTGCGGGGCAGCCGAACACTGAAGCTTTCTTT
>NA|TRBJ2-7|TRBV2|NA
CASRGDIGEQYF
TGTGCCAGCAGGGGGGACATCGGGGAGCAGTACTTC
>NA|TRBJ2-3|TRBV2|NA
CASSARGTQYF
TGTGCCAGCAGTGCCCGGGGGACGCAGTATTTT
>NA|TRBJ2-4|TRBV11-1|NA
CASSLAGTNIQYF
TGTGCCAGCAGCCTGGCAGGGACGAACATTCAGTACTTC
>TRBD1|TRBJ2-7|TRBV6-5|NA
CASSYSAGTGMNEQYF
TGTGCCAGCAGTTACTCGGCCGGGACAGGGATGAACGAGCAGTACTTC
>NA|TRBJ2-7|TRBV6-6|NA
CASSDLRGWGQYF
TGTGCCAGCAGTGACTTACGGGGCTGGGGGCAGTACTTC
>NA|TRBJ2-1|TRBV6-1|NA
CASSEGRGGYYNEQFF
TGTGCCAGCAGTGAGGGGAGGGGGGGCTACTACAATGAGCAGTTCTTC
>NA|TRBJ2-7|TRBV28|few
CASSTVGGIYEQYF
TGTGCCAGCAGTACGGTGGGCGGGATCTACGAGCAGTACTTC
>NA|TRBJ1-4|TRBV7-9|NA
CASSLVGSEKLFF
TGTGCCAGCAGCTTAGTAGGGAGTGAAAAACTGTTTTTT
>TRBD2|TRBJ2-2|TRBV2|NA
CASSSSGRNTGELFF
TGTGCCAGCAGTTCTAGCGGGAGGAACACCGGGGAGCTGTTTTTT
>NA|TRBJ2-2|TRBV7-9|NA
CASSDGRDLGELFF
TGTGCCAGCAGCGACGGACGAGACCTAGGGGAGCTGTTTTTT
>NA|TRBJ2-1|TRBV5-1|NA
CASRPTDFYGNYNEQFF
TGCGCCAGCAGACCGACGGACTTCTATGGGAACTACAATGAGCAGTTCTTC
>NA|TRBJ2-7|TRBV7-6|NA
CASSARQGQYEQYF
TGTGCCAGCAGCGCCCGTCAGGGACAATACGAGCAGTACTTC
>NA|TRBJ2-6|TRBV18|NA
CASSPPGFSGANVLTF
TGTGCCAGCTCACCACCGGGGTTCTCTGGGGCCAACGTCCTGACTTTC
>NA|TRBJ1-5|TRBV28|NA
CASSGIRGRNNQPQHF
TGTGCCAGCAGTGGAATCAGGGGTAGGAACAATCAGCCCCAGCATTTT
>NA|TRBJ2-5|TRBV5-4|NA
CASSPMFGGETQYF
TGTGCCAGCAGCCCGATGTTTGGGGGGGAGACCCAGTACTTC
>NA|TRBJ2-7|TRBV2|NA
CASSDRQGGYEQYF
TGTGCCAGCAGTGATCGACAGGGAGGCTACGAGCAGTACTTC
>NA|TRBJ2-7|TRBV19|NA
CASNDRGSEQYF
TGTGCCAGTAACGATCGGGGGTCCGAGCAGTACTTC
>NA|TRBJ2-7|TRBV7-9|once
CASSATELPYEQYF
TGTGCCAGCAGCGCAACAGAACTTCCCTACGAGCAGTACTTC
>TRBD1|TRBJ2-1|TRBV7-2|NA
CASSLAPMTGYNEQFF
TGTGCCAGCAGCTTAGCGCCTATGACAGGGTACAATGAGCAGTTCTTC
>NA|TRBJ1-1|TRBV28|NA
CASLVPGRSNTEAFF
TGTGCCAGCCTAGTTCCGGGACGGTCGAACACTGAAGCTTTCTTT
>TRBD1|TRBJ1-3|TRBV7-2|NA
CASSIQGALGNTIYF
TGTGCCAGCAGCATACAGGGGGCGCTTGGAAACACCATATATTTT
>TRBD1|TRBJ1-1|TRBV27|once
CASSPRTGWDTEAFF
TGTGCCAGCAGTCCGCGGACAGGGTGGGACACTGAAGCTTTCTTT
>TRBD1|TRBJ2-7|TRBV5-1|NA
CSYPGQGDWEYF
TGCTCCTACCCGGGACAGGGGGACTGGGAGTACTTC
>NA|TRBJ1-2|TRBV5-1|NA
CASSLRGGIYGYTF
TGCGCCAGCAGCTTGAGGGGCGGGATCTATGGCTACACCTTC